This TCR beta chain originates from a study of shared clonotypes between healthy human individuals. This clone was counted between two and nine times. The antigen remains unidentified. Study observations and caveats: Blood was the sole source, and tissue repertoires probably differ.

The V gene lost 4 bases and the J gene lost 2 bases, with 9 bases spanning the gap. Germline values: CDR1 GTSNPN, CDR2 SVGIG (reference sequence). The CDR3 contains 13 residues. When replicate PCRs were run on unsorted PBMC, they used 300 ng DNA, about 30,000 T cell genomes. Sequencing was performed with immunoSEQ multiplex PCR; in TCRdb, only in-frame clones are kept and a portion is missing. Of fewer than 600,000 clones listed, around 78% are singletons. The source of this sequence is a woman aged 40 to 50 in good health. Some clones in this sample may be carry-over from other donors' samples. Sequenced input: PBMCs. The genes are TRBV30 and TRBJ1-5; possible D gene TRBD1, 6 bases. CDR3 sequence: CAWTSGGNQPQHF. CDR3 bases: TGTGCCTGGACTTCAGGGGGCAATCAGCCCCAGCATTTT.